The present TCR beta chain was sequenced within a study of blood T cell repertoires in COVID-19. The wider study: Acute and convalescent COVID-19 samples came from the United States, Italy and Spain. From T cells, B-cell-depleted T cells, or PBMCs came the material, which was cDNA or gDNA.

Authors' analysis steps: Using reference gene primer amplification, nucleated cell counts were estimated. The table came from immunoSEQ multiplex PCR; TCRdb's copy has only in-frame clones and leaves some out. Clone size and the V and J calls come from that table; the DNA yielded D and trimming. The repertoire holds around 250,000 clones, roughly 89% seen once, with approximately 2.1% in the top ten. Only a few counts were recorded for this clone. The length of the CDR3 is 16 residues. V was clipped by 6 bases and J by 7 bases; unmatched bases: 13. The germline CDR1 and CDR2 sequences are MNHEY and SMNVEV (reference sequence).

The receptor's source is a man under 40 who had recovered from COVID-19. The sequenced sample was peripheral blood. V and J are TRBV27 and TRBJ1-5; TRBD1 aligns across 9 bases. DNA for the CDR3: TGTGCCAGCAGCTCTGGGTTCCGGGACAGGGAGCAGCCCCAGCATTTT. Protein: CASSSGFRDREQPQHF.